This is a list of T cell receptor beta chains from one sample in a study of cytomegalovirus exposure and HLA in healthy donors. Libraries were prepared by immunoSEQ multiplex PCR; TCRdb keeps only in-frame clonotypes and omits some of them. This sample carries more than 120,000 clones, 80% to 85% of them seen once, and the ten largest clones take under 3%. The specimen sequenced was PBMCs. The receptors shown here come from a young woman in good health and CMV-seronegative. The CDR3 runs from the conserved cysteine through the conserved F or W.

v_gene: TRBV27
CDR3aa: CASSLFPPTGLRGNTIYF

v_gene: TRBV7-2
CDR3aa: CASSPAQGRLWNSPLHF

v_gene: TRBV28
CDR3aa: CASSFGTGTYEQYF

v_gene: TRBV6-4
CDR3aa: CASPSGVNYEQYF

v_gene: TRBV29-1
CDR3aa: CSAGGRRDEQFF

v_gene: TRBV19
CDR3aa: CASSQRTDKLRDTQYF

v_gene: TRBV30
CDR3aa: CACSSGTRPLEQYF

v_gene: TRBV2
CDR3aa: CAGGQGIMNTEAFF

v_gene: TRBV10-2
CDR3aa: CASRNQGARDTGELFF

v_gene: TRBV5-6
CDR3aa: CASSRTGYNQPQHF

v_gene: TRBV19
CDR3aa: CASNMDTEAFF

v_gene: TRBV6-5
CDR3aa: CASSSRDYYEQYF

v_gene: TRBV30
CDR3aa: CAWTRTSGTEQFF

v_gene: TRBV7-6
CDR3aa: CASSREQGAYNEQFF

v_gene: TRBV9
CDR3aa: CASSPRLSGSNTGELFF

v_gene: TRBV10-3
CDR3aa: CAIRRWTGPGNTIYF

v_gene: TRBV19
CDR3aa: CASTDWTGGGEKLFF

v_gene: TRBV28
CDR3aa: CASSLPGLGTYEQYF

v_gene: TRBV9
CDR3aa: CASSVDPAGARNEQFF

v_gene: TRBV30
CDR3aa: CAWSYTRLTQREHQNTEAFF

v_gene: TRBV11-3
CDR3aa: CASSTDRASDEQYF

v_gene: TRBV30
CDR3aa: CAWGGETQYF

v_gene: TRBV2
CDR3aa: CASSEDRGAQETQYF

v_gene: TRBV5-4
CDR3aa: CASSSGIYEQYF

v_gene: TRBV20-1
CDR3aa: CSARDGREGFF

v_gene: TRBV30
CDR3aa: CAWSGTGFNGANVLTF

v_gene: TRBV7-9
CDR3aa: CASSLWTGRNTGELFF

v_gene: TRBV6-6
CDR3aa: CASSYSAGNTEAFF

v_gene: TRBV18
CDR3aa: CASSPPTVGEKLFF

v_gene: TRBV10-3
CDR3aa: CAISGGLNEQYF

v_gene: TRBV28
CDR3aa: CASSYDRVGDKPQHF

v_gene: TRBV4-1
CDR3aa: CASATAQGRNTEAFF

v_gene: TRBV2
CDR3aa: CASSEEGWGSRYEQYF

v_gene: TRBV13
CDR3aa: CASSLRTGTSGNTIYF

v_gene: TRBV11-2
CDR3aa: CASSRGGAKETQYF

v_gene: TRBV30
CDR3aa: CAWSVSGQSYEQYF

v_gene: TRBV5-6
CDR3aa: CASSLDTVTANTEAFF

v_gene: TRBV7-2
CDR3aa: CASSSLLEQYF

v_gene: TRBV2
CDR3aa: CASSERAGDAYGYTF

v_gene: TRBV6-5
CDR3aa: CASIAGGRHNEQFF

v_gene: TRBV11-3
CDR3aa: CASSYTRDEQFF

v_gene: TRBV10-3
CDR3aa: CAISDFGGTKETQYF

v_gene: TRBV19
CDR3aa: CASSHGATGELFF

v_gene: TRBV7-2
CDR3aa: CASSLGGRGRLPDTQYF

v_gene: TRBV7-9
CDR3aa: CASSAVGQGEKLFF

v_gene: TRBV7-9
CDR3aa: CASSLAGITYEQYF